The entry below gives a single TCR beta chain sequence along with its context. The antigen is not known. The CDR3 sequence is 13 residues long. Trimming left V 4 bases short and J 10 bases short, with 17 bases between. Germline assignment: CDR1 SGHAT and CDR2 FQNNGV. PCR employed 60 Vbeta and 13 Jbeta primers. Some clones are missing from TCRdb's copy, which holds only in-frame ones; the method was immunoSEQ multiplex PCR. The sample yields roughly 180,000 clones, approximately 80% seen once. This sample was taken from a study of cytomegalovirus exposure and HLA in healthy donors. Notes on the study in general: Association with HLA alleles at 0.05 false discovery rate was found for 17,000 or so TCR beta sequences in a later analysis.

This TCR was sampled from a girl aged 10 to 17 in good health and CMV-seropositive. The chain has TRBV11-2 and TRBJ2-7; D possibly corresponds to TRBD1 (5 bases). Sequenced: PBMCs. The CDR3 DNA sequence: TGTGCCAGCAGCTCGCTCCAACCCCAGGGTCAGTACTTC. Its protein is CASSSLQPQGQYF.